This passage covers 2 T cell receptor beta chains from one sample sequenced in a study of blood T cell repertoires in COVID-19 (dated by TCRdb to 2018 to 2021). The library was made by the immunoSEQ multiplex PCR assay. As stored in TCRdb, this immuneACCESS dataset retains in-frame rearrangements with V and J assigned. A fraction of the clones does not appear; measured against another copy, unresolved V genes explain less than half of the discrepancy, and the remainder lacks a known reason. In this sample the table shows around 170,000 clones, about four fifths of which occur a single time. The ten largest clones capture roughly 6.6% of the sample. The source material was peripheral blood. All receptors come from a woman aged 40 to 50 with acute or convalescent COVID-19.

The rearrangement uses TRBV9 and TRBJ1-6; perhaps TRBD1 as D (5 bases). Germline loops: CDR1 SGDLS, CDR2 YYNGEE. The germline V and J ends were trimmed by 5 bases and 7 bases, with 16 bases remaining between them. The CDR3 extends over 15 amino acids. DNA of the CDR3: TGTGCCAGCAGTGAGTTTGAAGACAGAAATTCACCCCTCCACTTT. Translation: CASSEFEDRNSPLHF. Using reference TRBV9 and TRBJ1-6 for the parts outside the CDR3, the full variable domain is DSGVTQTPKHLITATGQRVTLRCSPRSGDLSVYWYQQSLDQGLQFLIQYYNGEERAKGNILERFSAQQFPDLHSELNLSSLELGDSALYFCASSEFEDRNSPLHFGNGTRLTVT.

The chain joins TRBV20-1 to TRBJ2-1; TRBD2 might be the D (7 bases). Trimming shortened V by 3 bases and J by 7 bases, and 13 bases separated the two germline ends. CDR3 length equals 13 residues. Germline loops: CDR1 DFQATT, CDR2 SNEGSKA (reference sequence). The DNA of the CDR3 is TGCAGTGCTAGTAAGGGGGAGGGAAATGAGCAGTTCTTC. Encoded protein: CSASKGEGNEQFF.